The subject of this entry is one T cell receptor (beta chain). Its specificity is not known. Mismatch with germline at one junction end may stem from a read error. These data originate in a study of T cells in Graves' hyperthyroidism and ophthalmopathy. Background on the study: Peripheral blood samples were taken at initial diagnosis, prior to any treatment. Findings and caveats of the study: In the analysis, a 13 V-J model separated ophthalmopathy from stable hyperthyroidism.

RNA transcripts gave rise to amplified TCR beta CDR3 regions. Initially, a first-round RT-PCR of the TCR CDR3 employed the HTBI primer set. TCRdb re-derived calls from the multiplex PCR reads in MiXCR, one entry per CDR3 protein. The sample consists of under 400,000 distinct CDR3 sequences, under 15% of them appearing once. There are 18 residues in the CDR3. Germline lookup yields CDR1 MDHEN and CDR2 SYDVKM. This TCR derives from a woman younger than 35 with Graves' hyperthyroidism. Specimen: blood. V gene TRBV28 combines with J gene TRBJ1-1, with 8 bases matching TRBD1. The CDR3 loop is CASSLDPGTGVMNTEALF. The CDR3 DNA is TGTGCCAGCAGCCTCGACCCCGGGACAGGCGTTATGAACACTGAAGCTCTCTTT. The entire variable domain, with the rest obtained from reference TRBV28 and TRBJ1-1, is as follows: DVKVTQSSRYLVKRTGEKVFLECVQDMDHENMFWYRQDPGLGLRLIYFSYDVKMKEKGDIPEGYSVSREKKERFSLILESASTNQTSMYLCASSLDPGTGVMNTEALFGQGTRLTVV.